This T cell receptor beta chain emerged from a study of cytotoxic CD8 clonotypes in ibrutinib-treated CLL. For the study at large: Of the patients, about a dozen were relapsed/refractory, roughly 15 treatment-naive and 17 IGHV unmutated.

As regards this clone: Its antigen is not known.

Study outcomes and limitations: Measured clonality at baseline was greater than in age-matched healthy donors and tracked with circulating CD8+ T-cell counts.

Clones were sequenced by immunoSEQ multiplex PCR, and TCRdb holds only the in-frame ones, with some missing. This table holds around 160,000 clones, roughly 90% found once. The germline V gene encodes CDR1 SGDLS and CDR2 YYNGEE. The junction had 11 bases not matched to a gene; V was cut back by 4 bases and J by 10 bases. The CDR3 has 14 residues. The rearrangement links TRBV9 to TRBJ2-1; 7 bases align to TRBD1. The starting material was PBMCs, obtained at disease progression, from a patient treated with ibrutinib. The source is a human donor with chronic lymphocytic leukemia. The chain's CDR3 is CASSPRQGIREQFF. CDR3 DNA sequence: TGTGCCAGCAGCCCCAGACAGGGAATACGCGAGCAGTTCTTC. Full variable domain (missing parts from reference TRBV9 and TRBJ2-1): DSGVTQTPKHLITATGQRVTLRCSPRSGDLSVYWYQQSLDQGLQFLIQYYNGEERAKGNILERFSAQQFPDLHSELNLSSLELGDSALYFCASSPRQGIREQFFGPGTRLTVL.